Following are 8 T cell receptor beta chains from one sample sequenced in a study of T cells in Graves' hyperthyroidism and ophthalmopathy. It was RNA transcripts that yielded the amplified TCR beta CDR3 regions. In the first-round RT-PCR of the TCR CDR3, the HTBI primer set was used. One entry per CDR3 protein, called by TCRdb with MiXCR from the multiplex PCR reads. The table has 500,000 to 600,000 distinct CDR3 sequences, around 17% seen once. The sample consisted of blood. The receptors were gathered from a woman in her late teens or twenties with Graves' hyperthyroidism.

CDR3 loop: CSARGAGTSIYNEQFF. The CDR3, as DNA: TGCAGTGCTAGAGGAGCCGGGACATCCATTTACAATGAGCAGTTCTTC. The J gene is TRBJ2-1, the V gene TRBV20-1; tentatively, D is TRBD1 (6 bases). Germline values: CDR1 DFQATT, CDR2 SNEGSKA (reference sequence). This CDR3 has 16 amino acids. With 1 base removed from V and 4 bases from J, the gap between germline ends came to 17 bases.

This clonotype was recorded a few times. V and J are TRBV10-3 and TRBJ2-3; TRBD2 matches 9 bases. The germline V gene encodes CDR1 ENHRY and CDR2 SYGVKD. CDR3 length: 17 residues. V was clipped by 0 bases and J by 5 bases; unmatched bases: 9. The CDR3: CAISESRAGGPIDTQYF. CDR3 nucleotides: TGTGCCATCAGTGAGTCACGGGCGGGGGGGCCGATAGATACGCAGTATTTT.

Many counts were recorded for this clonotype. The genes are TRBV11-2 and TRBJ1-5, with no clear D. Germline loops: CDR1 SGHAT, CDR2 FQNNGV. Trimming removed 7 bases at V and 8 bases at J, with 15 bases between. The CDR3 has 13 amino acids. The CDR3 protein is CASKGSPAEPQHF. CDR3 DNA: TGTGCCAGCAAAGGGAGCCCCGCCGAGCCCCAGCATTTT.

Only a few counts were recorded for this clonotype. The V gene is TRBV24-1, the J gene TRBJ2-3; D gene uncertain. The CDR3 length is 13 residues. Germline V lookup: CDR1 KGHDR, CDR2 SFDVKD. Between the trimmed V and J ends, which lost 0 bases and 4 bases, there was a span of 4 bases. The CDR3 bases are TGTGCCACCAGTGATTTGCACGCAGATACGCAGTATTTT. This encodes CATSDLHADTQYF.

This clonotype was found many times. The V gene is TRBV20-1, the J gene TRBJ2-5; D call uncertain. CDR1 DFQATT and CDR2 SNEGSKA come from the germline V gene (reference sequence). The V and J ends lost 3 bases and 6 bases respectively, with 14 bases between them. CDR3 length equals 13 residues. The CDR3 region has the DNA TGCAGTGCTAGGGGCGACGGTATTAAGACCCAGTACTTC. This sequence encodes CSARGDGIKTQYF.

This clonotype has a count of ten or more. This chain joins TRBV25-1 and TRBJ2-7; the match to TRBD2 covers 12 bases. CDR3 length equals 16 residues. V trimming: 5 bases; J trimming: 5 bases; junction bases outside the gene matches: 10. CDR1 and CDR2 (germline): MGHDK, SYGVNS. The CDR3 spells CASSRRPSGRADEQYF. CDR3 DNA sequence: TGTGCCAGCAGTCGACGACCTAGCGGGAGGGCCGACGAGCAGTACTTC.

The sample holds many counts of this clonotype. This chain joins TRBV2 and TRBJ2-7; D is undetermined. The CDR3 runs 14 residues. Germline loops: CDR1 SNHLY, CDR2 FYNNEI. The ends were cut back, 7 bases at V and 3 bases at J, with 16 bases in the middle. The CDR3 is CASKSTPANYEQYF. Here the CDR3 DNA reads TGTGCCAGCAAATCGACACCAGCCAACTACGAGCAGTACTTC.

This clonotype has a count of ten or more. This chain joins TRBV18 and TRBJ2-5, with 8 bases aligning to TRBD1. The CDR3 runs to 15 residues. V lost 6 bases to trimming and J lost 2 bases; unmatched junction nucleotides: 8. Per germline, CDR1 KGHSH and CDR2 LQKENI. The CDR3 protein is CASSPTGAIQETQYF. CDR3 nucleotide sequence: TGTGCCAGCTCGCCGACAGGGGCAATTCAAGAGACCCAGTACTTC.